This T cell receptor beta chain originates from a study of spatial heterogeneity in lung cancer. Study-wide background: Raw reads showed each unique TCR and UMI combination turning up more than ten times on average.

This clonotype has a handful of counts. Using its own MiXCR run on the 5' RACE reads, TCRdb lists one record per CDR3 protein. The repertoire has 35,000 to 45,000 distinct CDR3 sequences, around 5% of them found once; the top ten carry 25%. Time point specified: sample taken at primary tumor resection. In each case, whole RNA from tumor, nontumor lung or frozen PBMC was sequenced unsorted. The donor group consisted of roughly 70 patients who had untreated, early-stage non-small cell lung cancer. The germline V and J ends were trimmed by 0 bases and 2 bases, with 10 bases remaining between them. This CDR3 has 15 amino acids. Germline loops: CDR1 SGHDT, CDR2 YYEEEE.

The chain recombines TRBV5-6 with TRBJ2-3; D may be TRBD1 (6 bases). The sequenced sample was PBMCs, obtained at surgery. The sequence was obtained from a female donor with early-stage non-small cell lung cancer. As DNA, the CDR3 is TGTGCCAGCAGCTTGGGGGACATCTACACAGATACGCAGTATTTT. It codes for CASSLGDIYTDTQYF.